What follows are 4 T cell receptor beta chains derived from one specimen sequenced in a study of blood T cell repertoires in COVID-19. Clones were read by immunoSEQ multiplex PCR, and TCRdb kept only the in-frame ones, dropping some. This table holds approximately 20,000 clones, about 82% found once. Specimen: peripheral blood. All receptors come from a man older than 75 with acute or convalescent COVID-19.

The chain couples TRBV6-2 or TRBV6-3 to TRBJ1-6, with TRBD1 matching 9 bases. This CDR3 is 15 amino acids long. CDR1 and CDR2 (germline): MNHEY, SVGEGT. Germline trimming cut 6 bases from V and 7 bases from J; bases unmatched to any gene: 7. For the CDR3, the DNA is TGTGCCAGCAGCATGAACAGGGGGCAGAATTCACCCCTCCACTTT. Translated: CASSMNRGQNSPLHF.

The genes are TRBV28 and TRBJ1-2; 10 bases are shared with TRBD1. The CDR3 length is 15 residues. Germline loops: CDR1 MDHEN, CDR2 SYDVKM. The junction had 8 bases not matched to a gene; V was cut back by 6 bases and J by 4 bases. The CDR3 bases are TGTGCCAGCAGACCGGGACAGGGGCATACCTATGGCTACACCTTC. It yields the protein CASRPGQGHTYGYTF.

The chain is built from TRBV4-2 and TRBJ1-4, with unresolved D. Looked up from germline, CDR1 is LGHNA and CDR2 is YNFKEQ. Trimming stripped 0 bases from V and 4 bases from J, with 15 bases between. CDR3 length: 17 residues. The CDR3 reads CASSQDSRAEGNEKLFF. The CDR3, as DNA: TGTGCCAGCAGCCAAGACTCCCGGGCAGAGGGTAATGAAAAACTGTTTTTT.

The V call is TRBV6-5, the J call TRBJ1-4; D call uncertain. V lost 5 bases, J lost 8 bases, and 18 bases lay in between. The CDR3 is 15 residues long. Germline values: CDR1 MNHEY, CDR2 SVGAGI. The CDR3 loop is CASSPNKVSDEKLFF. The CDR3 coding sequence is TGTGCCAGCAGTCCCAACAAAGTAAGCGACGAAAAACTGTTTTTT.